This is a list of T cell receptor beta chains from one sample in a study of identical twins. From the 5' RACE reads, TCRdb called clonotypes with MiXCR, one entry per CDR3 protein. The data show around 200,000 distinct CDR3 sequences, less than 10% seen once. The sequencing input was memory (CD45RO+) T cells sorted from blood. The receptors derive from a woman aged 18-29 years in good health. Both conserved end residues are trimmed from each CDR3.

>TRBV7-2|TRBJ1-1
ASSSGVVAF
>TRBV4-3|TRBJ2-1
ASSQRAGGTYNEQF
>TRBV7-9|TRBJ2-3
ASSPWTSGDTQY
>TRBV28|TRBJ2-5
ASSLRGAPDETQY
>TRBV13|TRBJ2-2
ASSSYSAGELF
>TRBV7-6|TRBJ2-7
ASSSTGGGLLDEQY
>TRBV20-1|TRBJ1-1
SARGLPEGMNTEAF
>TRBV11-3|TRBJ1-3
ASSLGLGNTIY
>TRBV2|TRBJ2-2
ASITASGRAPNTGELF
>TRBV15|TRBJ2-1
ATSRVSSLNEQF
>TRBV20-1|TRBJ2-1
SALVGEQF
>TRBV24-1|TRBJ2-3
ATSDSAGDTQY
>TRBV5-1|TRBJ1-4
ASSLAGTGVEKLF
>TRBV5-1|TRBJ2-5
ASSQSRGKETQY
>TRBV12-3/TRBV12-4|TRBJ1-1
ASSLFEDTEAF
>TRBV12-3/TRBV12-4|TRBJ2-7
ASSLLDNPYEQY
>TRBV6-1|TRBJ2-7
ASSPSGSAYEQY
>TRBV20-1|TRBJ2-7
APRTQGGYEQY
>TRBV20-1|TRBJ2-7
SARGRIDYEQY
>TRBV10-3|TRBJ1-4
AISRTANEKLF
>TRBV5-1|TRBJ2-1
ASRRGGGNEQF
>TRBV25-1|TRBJ2-1
ASSNEQF
>TRBV7-3|TRBJ2-1
ASSLTTSGGTLSGEQF
>TRBV12-3/TRBV12-4|TRBJ2-7
ASRQWGQGTYEQY
>TRBV12-3/TRBV12-4|TRBJ2-5
ASSSQGGRQETQY